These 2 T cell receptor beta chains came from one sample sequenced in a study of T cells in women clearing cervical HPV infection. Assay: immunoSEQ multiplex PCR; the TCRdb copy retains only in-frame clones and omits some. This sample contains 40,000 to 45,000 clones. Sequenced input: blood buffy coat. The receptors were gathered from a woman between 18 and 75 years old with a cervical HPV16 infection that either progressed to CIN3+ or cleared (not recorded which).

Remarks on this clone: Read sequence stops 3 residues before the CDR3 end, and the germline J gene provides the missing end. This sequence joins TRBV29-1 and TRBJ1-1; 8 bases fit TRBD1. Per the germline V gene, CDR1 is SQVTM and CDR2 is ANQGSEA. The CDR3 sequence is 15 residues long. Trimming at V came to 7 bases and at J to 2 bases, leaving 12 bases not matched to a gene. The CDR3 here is CSAQGSTGGNTEAFF. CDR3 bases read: TGCAGCGCCCAAGGGAGTACAGGGGGAAACACTGAA. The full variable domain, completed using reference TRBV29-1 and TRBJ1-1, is SAVISQKPSRDICQRGTSLTIQCQVDSQVTMMFWYRQQPGQSLTLIATANQGSEATYESGFVIDKFPISRPNLTFSTLTVSNMSPEDSSIYLCSAQGSTGGNTEAFFGQGTRLTVV.

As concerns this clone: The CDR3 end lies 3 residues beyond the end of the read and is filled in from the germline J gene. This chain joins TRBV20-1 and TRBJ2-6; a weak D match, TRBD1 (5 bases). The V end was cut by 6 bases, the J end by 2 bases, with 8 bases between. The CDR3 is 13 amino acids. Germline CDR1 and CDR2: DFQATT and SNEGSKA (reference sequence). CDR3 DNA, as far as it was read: TGCAGTGCACTCAGGGCTGGGGCCAACGTC. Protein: CSALRAGANV. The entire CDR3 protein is CSALRAGANVLTF.